The clone carrying this T cell receptor beta chain was counted only a few times. Its antigen is still unknown. The sample belongs to a study of regulatory T cells in long-lasting Graves disease. Whole-study findings and limits: Persistent disease was characterized by preferential usage of TRBV28, TRBJ1-2 and TRBJ2-5.

Time point indicated: newly diagnosed GD, antithyroid drugs for less than 3 months. Extracted RNA from PBMCs served as the source of the TCR library. With iRepertoire HTBI primers and Arm-PCR of CDR3 regions, TCR beta libraries were built. TCRdb reanalysed the multiplex PCR reads using MiXCR and keeps one entry per CDR3 protein. The sample yields fewer than 650,000 distinct CDR3 sequences, 15% to 20% seen once. V shed 2 bases, J shed 2 bases, and the junction held 3 bases outside the gene matches. The CDR3 spans 15 residues. Germline CDR1 and CDR2: MNHNS and SASEGT. Separately, the same data were catalogued under a study of T cells in Graves' hyperthyroidism and ophthalmopathy. Turning to that study: The study used the HTBI primer set for a first-round RT-PCR of the TCR CDR3.

Material: peripheral blood mononuclear cells (PBMCs), obtained at new diagnosis, from a patient treated with antithyroid drugs. The source is a woman in her twenties or thirties with Graves disease. The rearrangement uses TRBV6-1 and TRBJ2-1; 7 bases match TRBD1. In DNA, the CDR3 is TGTGCCAGCAGTGAATCCGGGACAGCCTACAATGAGCAGTTCTTC. It codes for CASSESGTAYNEQFF.